These T cell receptor beta chains were read from a single sample in a study of blood T cell repertoires in COVID-19. Generated by immunoSEQ multiplex PCR, the TCRdb table keeps only in-frame clones and is missing some. This table holds under 250,000 clones, 70% to 90% found once. The specimen sequenced was peripheral blood. The source of these receptors is a man aged 18 to 29 with active or convalescent COVID-19. Both conserved end residues are part of each CDR3. A D gene is named only where the DNA matches it firmly. A row's size may be missing; if present it is once, few, many or a size class.

>TRBV27|TRBD2|TRBJ2-7|.
CASSLGASGRTYEQYF
TGTGCCAGCAGTTTGGGGGCGAGCGGGAGGACCTACGAGCAGTACTTC
>TRBV30|.|TRBJ1-2|.
CAWSVGGRSYTF
TGTGCCTGGAGTGTTGGTGGCCGGAGTTACACCTTC
>TRBV2|.|TRBJ1-3|once
CATIQDLGNTIYF
TGTGCCACGATACAGGACCTAGGAAACACCATATATTTT
>TRBV18|TRBD2|TRBJ2-1|.
CASSLGGLGLDNEQFF
TGTGCCAGCTCACTGGGGGGGTTAGGACTCGACAATGAGCAGTTCTTC
>TRBV28|TRBD2|TRBJ2-7|.
CASSLGGAGVGYEQYF
TGTGCCAGCAGTTTAGGGGGAGCGGGAGTGGGCTACGAGCAGTACTTC
>TRBV27|TRBD1|TRBJ2-7|.
CASSPGTGGAEQYF
TGTGCCAGCAGCCCCGGGACAGGCGGTGCGGAGCAGTACTTC
>TRBV30|.|TRBJ2-7|.
CAWTSGPLSYEQYF
TGTGCCTGGACCTCGGGTCCTCTCTCCTACGAGCAGTACTTC
>TRBV28|TRBD2|TRBJ2-1|.
CASSFRLAGVVKDVEQFF
TGTGCCAGCAGTTTTCGACTAGCGGGAGTCGTAAAGGACGTTGAGCAGTTCTTC
>TRBV18|TRBD2|TRBJ2-2|.
CASSPRGLAANTGELFF
TGTGCCAGCTCACCACGGGGACTAGCGGCGAACACCGGGGAGCTGTTTTTT
>TRBV14|.|TRBJ2-2|once
CASSLTGLDTGELFF
TGTGCCAGCAGCCTGACTGGGTTGGACACCGGGGAGCTGTTTTTT
>TRBV5-6|TRBD2|TRBJ2-5|.
CASSFRREGETQYF
TGTGCCAGCAGTTTTAGGCGGGAGGGGGAGACCCAGTACTTC
>TRBV19|.|TRBJ1-1|.
CASSITGFWNTEAFF
TGTGCCAGTAGTATTACAGGGTTTTGGAACACTGAAGCTTTCTTT
>TRBV7-2|.|TRBJ2-7|.
CASSTAPASSYEQYF
TGTGCCAGCAGCACCGCCCCCGCCAGCTCCTACGAGCAGTACTTC
>TRBV5-1|TRBD2|TRBJ2-1|.
CASSLGDLAGGVGEQFF
TGCGCCAGCAGCTTGGGTGATCTAGCGGGAGGAGTTGGTGAGCAGTTCTTC
>TRBV6-5|.|TRBJ1-5|.
CASNRGQSGTSQHF
TGTGCCAGCAACCGCGGACAGAGCGGCACGTCCCAGCATTTT
>TRBV5-8|.|TRBJ1-5|.
CASGGQFSNQPQHF
TGTGCCAGCGGGGGACAATTTAGCAATCAGCCCCAGCATTTT
>TRBV5-1|TRBD1|TRBJ2-3|.
CASSYDRGRTDTQYF
TGCGCCAGCAGCTACGACAGGGGGCGCACAGATACGCAGTATTTT
>TRBV30|TRBD1|TRBJ1-2|.
CAWGLMGTGVTHGYTF
TGTGCCTGGGGACTTATGGGAACAGGGGTCACCCACGGCTACACCTTC
>TRBV6-5|.|TRBJ1-4|.
CASSGLAGWEKLFF
TGTGCCAGCTCCGGCCTGGCGGGATGGGAAAAACTGTTTTTT
>TRBV25-1|.|TRBJ1-4|.
CASSGNRVTNEKLFF
TGTGCCAGCAGTGGTAACAGGGTCACTAATGAAAAACTGTTTTTT
>TRBV11-3|TRBD1|TRBJ2-2|.
CASSLGRGRDTGELFF
TGTGCCAGCAGCTTAGGCAGGGGGCGCGACACCGGGGAGCTGTTTTTT
>TRBV28|.|TRBJ2-1|.
CASIDTRTYNEQFF
TGTGCCAGCATCGACACACGAACTTACAATGAGCAGTTCTTC
>TRBV6-2/TRBV6-3|.|TRBJ2-1|.
CASSYSSNEQFF
TGTGCCAGCAGTTATTCCTCTAATGAGCAGTTCTTC
>TRBV20-1|.|TRBJ2-6|.
CSASFRGLSGANVLTF
TGCAGTGCTAGTTTCAGGGGATTGTCCGGGGCCAACGTCCTGACTTTC
>TRBV28|TRBD2|TRBJ2-2|.
CASRSGGGGGELFF
TGTGCCAGCAGATCGGGAGGTGGTGGCGGGGAGCTGTTTTTT
>TRBV5-6|.|TRBJ1-2|.
CASSPRGVRGYTF
TGTGCCAGCAGCCCACGGGGGGTGAGAGGCTACACCTTC
>TRBV28|.|TRBJ1-1|.
CATKEVNTEAFF
TGTGCCACCAAAGAGGTGAACACTGAAGCTTTCTTT